The following is a T cell receptor (beta chain) sequence with its context. This clonotype was seen a few times. The antigen this receptor binds is unknown. The sample holds no much larger clone one base away, and base qualities are not on file. The sample comes from a study of CD8 T cells in Susac syndrome (dated by TCRdb to the late 2010s). Turning to the overall study: The study used repertoire sequencing to test whether antigen drove CD8+ T cell activation and differentiation in Susac syndrome. Broader findings and caveats from the paper: The study acknowledged that relatively few individuals were included in the TCR sequencing and HLA analysis.

High-throughput TCR beta sequencing profiled peripheral blood CD8+ and CD4+ T cells from healthy donors, Susac syndrome patients and multiple sclerosis patients. The multiple sclerosis controls were treatment-naive patients who had stable or active relapsing-remitting disease and met the revised McDonald criteria. CD8+ TEMRA cells were enriched by FACS, while bulk CD8+ and CD4+ T cells were purified by magnetic negative isolation. Blood was drawn into EDTA tubes, processed within 24 hours, and PBMCs were isolated by density gradient centrifugation. PBMCs destined for TCR sequencing were cryopreserved in liquid nitrogen and later thawed in a 37 °C water bath. Purity of sorted or isolated CD4+, CD8+ and CD8+ TEMRA cells was at least 90%. Trimming takes 6 bases off V and 2 bases off J; junction bases not matched to a gene: 2. Including the terminal cysteine and phenylalanine, the CDR3 comprises 13 residues. The entry retains the CDR3 DNA only, 39 bases that are in frame from base 1.

RNA was extracted using the RNeasy kit, and about 0.45 to 1 microgram was reverse transcribed with random hexamers. The immunoSEQ multiplex PCR assay, which covers 54 Vbeta and 13 Jbeta segments, was used to amplify TCR beta CDR3 regions. To correct PCR amplification bias, a synthetic template baseline was used for both primer optimization and computational correction. Processing in the source paper ran as follows. Reads were annotated to V, D and J genes according to IMGT and were analyzed with immunoSEQ Analyzer, with only productive sequences retained. Clonality was computed as one minus Shannon entropy normalized by log2 of the number of productive unique sequences. Public and private clones were assessed among the 100 most prevalent clones of each patient and control. Susac-specific clones were defined as absent from healthy and MS cohorts, about 1,000 published viral clones and other ImmuneACCESS disease sequences. Using fastp at Q25 and MiXCR, TCRdb reprocessed the public reads and kept productive beta chains. Rows matching on CDR3 protein sequence are summarized as one entry with the most common DNA and genes. Here the V and J calls rest on TCRdb's processing, not on the authors' analysis. The sample records about 140,000 distinct CDR3 sequences, about 95% of which are singletons. Of the sample, approximately 0.11% falls within the top ten clones.

Sequencing was carried out using CD4+ T cells from PBMCs. The chain is encoded by TRBV12-3 or TRBV12-4 joined to TRBJ2-7; TRBD1 lines up with 9 middle nucleotides. This clonotype was obtained from a human donor with multiple sclerosis. The sequenced DNA: TGTGCCAGCAGGGGACAGGGTACCTACGAGCAGTACTTC. The translation is CASRGQGTYEQYF.